Listed here are 29 T cell receptor beta chains from one sample, sequenced in a study of breast tumors, draining lymph nodes, adjacent tissues. Breast cancer patients provided tissue from their axillary draining lymph nodes. TCRdb redid the calling of the multiplex PCR reads with MiXCR, one entry per CDR3 protein. The sample records about 270,000 distinct CDR3 sequences, about 33% being singletons. The sequencing input was axillary lymph node tissue. Source of these receptors: a female donor with breast cancer. Some clones in this sample may be carry-over from other donors' samples.

This clonotype was recorded a few times. This chain joins TRBV12-3 or TRBV12-4 and TRBJ1-1; D gene ambiguous. The CDR3 is made up of 13 amino acids. V was shortened by 3 bases and J by 6 bases, with 11 bases between the two germline ends. The CDR3 is CASSFRPTAEAFF. CDR3 in DNA: TGTGCCAGCAGTTTTCGACCAACGGCTGAAGCTTTCTTT.

The chain employs TRBV7-2 and TRBJ2-4, with a possible D match to TRBD1 (6 bases). Deletions cut 5 bases from V and 2 bases from J, with 13 bases between. CDR3 size: 15 residues. CDR1 is SGHTA and CDR2 is FQGNSA in the germline V gene. The CDR3 DNA sequence: TGTGCCAGCAGCGCTACAGGGAGCACCAAAAACATTCAGTACTTC. Translating it yields CASSATGSTKNIQYF.

This clonotype has more than one count but fewer than ten. The J gene is TRBJ2-2, the V gene TRBV19; D may be TRBD2 (5 bases). V was clipped by 4 bases and J by 6 bases, with 6 bases between them. Germline CDR1 reads LNHDA; CDR2 reads SQIVND (reference sequence). The CDR3 contains 12 residues. The CDR3, as DNA: TGTGCCAGTAGTAGGGGAGCCGGGGAGCTGTTTTTT. Translating gives CASSRGAGELFF. Drawing the rest from reference TRBV19 and TRBJ2-2, the complete variable domain is DGGITQSPKYLFRKEGQNVTLSCEQNLNHDAMYWYRQDPGQGLRLIYYSQIVNDFQKGDIAEGYSVSREKKESFPLTVTSAQKNPTAFYLCASSRGAGELFFGEGSRLTVL.

V and J are TRBV2 and TRBJ1-2; D not certain. V dropped 8 bases and J dropped 6 bases, with 28 bases sitting between them. Germline V CDR1 and CDR2: SNHLY, FYNNEI. The CDR3 has 17 residues. CDR3 loop: CASQFLAGVVGKHGYTF. The CDR3 DNA sequence: TGTGCCAGCCAGTTCCTAGCGGGAGTGGTAGGGAAGCATGGCTACACCTTC.

This clonotype was observed many times. The chain couples TRBV5-6 to TRBJ2-7; D may be TRBD2 (5 bases). Germline V gene sequence: CDR1 SGHDT, CDR2 YYEEEE. The CDR3 spans 15 residues. Trimming took off 4 bases at V and 2 bases at J, with 16 bases between the two ends. The CDR3 nucleotides read TGTGCCAGCAGCCACGGGATTTCCGCGACCTACGAGCAGTACTTC. This sequence encodes CASSHGISATYEQYF. Using reference TRBV5-6 and TRBJ2-7 for the parts outside the CDR3, the full variable domain is DAGVTQSPTHLIKTRGQQVTLRCSPKSGHDTVSWYQQALGQGPQFIFQYYEEEERQRGNFPDRFSGHQFPNYSSELNVNALLLGDSALYLCASSHGISATYEQYFGPGTRLTVT.

This clonotype was seen repeatedly, ten times or more. The V gene is TRBV10-2, the J gene TRBJ2-3; 7 positions agree with TRBD2. CDR3 length: 14 amino acids. Looked up from germline, CDR1 is WSHSY and CDR2 is SAAADI. The V segment lost 7 bases and the J segment 1 base; nucleotides outside the gene matches: 5. The CDR3 region has the DNA TGCGCCAGCATGCCAGCGGGACGCACAGATACGCAGTATTTT. Amino acid sequence: CASMPAGRTDTQYF.

This clonotype was observed at least ten times. The V gene is TRBV10-3, the J gene TRBJ2-1; maybe TRBD1 (5 bases). Trimming cost V 0 bases and J 6 bases, with 12 bases left between them. The germline gives CDR1 ENHRY, CDR2 SYGVKD. The CDR3 sequence is 15 residues long. This chain's CDR3 is CAISESLAQANEQFF. In DNA, the CDR3 is TGTGCCATCAGTGAGTCGTTGGCACAGGCCAATGAGCAGTTCTTC.

In the case of this clonotype: The CDR3 does not end in the conserved phenylalanine or tryptophan, so this is likely a read error. The CDR3 DNA sequence: TGTGCCAGCAGCAAAGCGGGGTGGAACACAGATACGCAGTATTCT. Amino acids: CASSKAGWNTDTQYS. The J gene is TRBJ2-3, the V gene TRBV6-1, with 7 nucleotides matching TRBD2. V lost 6 bases and J lost 2; bases outside the gene matches: 8. There are 15 residues in the CDR3. Germline CDR1 and CDR2: MNHNS and SASEGT.

This clonotype was seen a few times. The chain couples TRBV6-5 to TRBJ1-2; TRBD1 aligns across 12 bases. CDR1 and CDR2 (germline): MNHEY, SVGAGI. This CDR3 contains 15 residues. The trim removed 7 bases at V and 0 bases at J, leaving 3 bases unmatched. The CDR3 region has the DNA TGTGCCAGCAAGGGGACAGGGGGCGCTAACTATGGCTACACCTTC. Amino acid sequence: CASKGTGGANYGYTF.

This clonotype was counted a few times. This chain connects TRBV9 to TRBJ1-1, with a possible D match to TRBD1 (5 bases). CDR3 length equals 13 residues. V gave up 7 bases and J gave up 4 bases, with 14 bases separating them. Looked up from germline, CDR1 is SGDLS and CDR2 is YYNGEE. This CDR3 reads CASQRGVGTEAFF. The DNA of the CDR3 is TGTGCCAGCCAGAGGGGCGTCGGCACTGAAGCTTTCTTT. Drawing the rest from reference TRBV9 and TRBJ1-1, the complete variable domain is DSGVTQTPKHLITATGQRVTLRCSPRSGDLSVYWYQQSLDQGLQFLIQYYNGEERAKGNILERFSAQQFPDLHSELNLSSLELGDSALYFCASQRGVGTEAFFGQGTRLTVV.

Comments on this clonotype: A much larger clone lies one base from this, so it may be a read error. The chain carries TRBV20-1 and TRBJ2-2, with TRBD2 identical over 10 bases. Per the germline V gene, CDR1 is DFQATT and CDR2 is SNEGSKA (reference sequence). The CDR3 has 14 amino acids. In DNA form, the CDR3 reads TGCAGTGCTAGAACGCTAGCGGGAGCCGGGGAGCCGTTTTTT. Translating gives CSARTLAGAGEPFF.

This clonotype was seen ten or more times. The chain uses TRBV20-1 and TRBJ2-7, with D possibly being TRBD1 (5 bases). CDR1 DFQATT and CDR2 SNEGSKA come from the germline V gene (reference sequence). The CDR3 spans 13 residues. The germline V and J ends were trimmed by 8 bases and 1 base, with 15 bases remaining between them. CDR3 sequence reads: CSIPDSGSYEQYF. CDR3 nucleotides: TGCAGTATTCCCGACTCAGGGTCCTACGAGCAGTACTTC.

Regarding this clonotype: The junction departs from germline at one end; a sequencing error may be responsible. The V gene is TRBV7-6, the J gene TRBJ2-1, with 10 positions matching TRBD2. Germline V gene lookup returns CDR1 SGHVS and CDR2 FNYEAQ. This CDR3 region has 14 residues. In nucleotides, the CDR3 is TGTGCCAGCAGCCAATTGACCCTAACTAGCGGGAAGATCTTC. This translates into CASSQLTLTSGKIF.

This clonotype was recorded many times. CDR3 in amino acids: CASSGYGTSGSYEQYF. CDR3 DNA sequence: TGTGCCAGCAGCGGATATGGGACTAGCGGGAGTTACGAGCAGTACTTC. The chain combines TRBV2 with TRBJ2-7; 14 bases map to TRBD2. Trimming took 6 bases from V and 4 from J; bases not matched to a gene: 8. CDR1 and CDR2 from the germline V gene are SNHLY and FYNNEI. The CDR3 is 16 residues long.

This clonotype was picked up many times. The chain recombines TRBV7-9 with TRBJ2-3; D is perhaps TRBD1 or TRBD2 (5 bases each). V was trimmed by 1 base and J by 4 bases, leaving 9 bases between them. Germline CDR1 SEHNR, CDR2 FQNEAQ (reference sequence). The CDR3 is 14 residues long. CDR3 in amino acids: CASSLVGTADTQYF. DNA of the CDR3: TGTGCCAGCAGCTTAGTTGGGACCGCAGATACGCAGTATTTT.

V gene TRBV7-2 combines with J gene TRBJ2-1; 14 bases agree with TRBD2. This CDR3 spans 19 amino acids. Germline assignment: CDR1 SGHTA and CDR2 FQGNSA. With 1 base clipped from V and 7 bases from J, the junction kept 12 bases outside the gene matches. The CDR3 DNA follows: TGTGCCAGCAGCTTAGGAGACAGGGGACTAGCGGGAGTTGGGAATGAGCAGTTCTTC. Protein sequence: CASSLGDRGLAGVGNEQFF.

This clonotype was detected ten times or more. V and J are TRBV5-1 and TRBJ1-6, with TRBD1 as a possible D gene (6 bases). The CDR3 sequence is 16 residues long. Between the trimmed V and J ends, which lost 0 bases and 7 bases, there was a span of 14 bases. Germline CDR1 SGHRS, CDR2 YFSETQ. CDR3 loop: CASSLAGGSKNSPLHF. CDR3 nucleotides: TGCGCCAGCAGCTTGGCCGGGGGCTCGAAGAATTCACCCCTCCACTTT.

With respect to this clonotype: A much larger clone differs from this one at a single base, so this may be a read error. No conserved phenylalanine or tryptophan ends this CDR3, so it is likely a read error. In DNA form, the CDR3 reads TGTGCCAGTAGTAGACTAGCGGGAGTAGACAATGAGCAGTTCCTC. Translated: CASSRLAGVDNEQFL. The rearrangement links TRBV19 to TRBJ2-1; TRBD2 agrees at 12 bases. Germline values: CDR1 LNHDA, CDR2 SQIVND (reference sequence). The V gene end was trimmed by 4 bases and the J gene end by 5 bases; junction bases not matched to a gene: 3. This CDR3 comprises 15 residues.

This clonotype was seen at least ten times. The chain combines TRBV19 with TRBJ2-2, with TRBD2 matching over 7 bases. Germline-derived CDR1 and CDR2 are LNHDA and SQIVND (reference sequence). Trimming cost V 6 bases and J 9 bases; bases outside gene matches: 10. This CDR3 has 14 residues. Here the CDR3 DNA reads TGTGCCAGTAGGCGGGGGACGGACTACAGGGAGCTGTTTTTT. This codes for CASRRGTDYRELFF.

This clonotype was observed many times. The genes are TRBV2 and TRBJ1-2, with a possible D match to TRBD1 (6 bases). V was shortened by 4 bases and J by 2 bases, with 8 bases between the two germline ends. The CDR3 consists of 13 residues. Germline V gene lookup returns CDR1 SNHLY and CDR2 FYNNEI. The CDR3 coding sequence is TGTGCCAGCAGTGGTCAGGGGAACTATGGCTACACCTTC. Its protein is CASSGQGNYGYTF.

This clonotype was counted ten times or more. V is TRBV7-9 and J is TRBJ2-5, with D possibly being TRBD2 (5 bases). Trimming stripped 1 base from V and 5 bases from J, with 11 bases between. There are 14 residues in the CDR3. Germline CDR1 and CDR2: SEHNR and FQNEAQ (reference sequence). The CDR3 nucleotides are TGTGCCAGCAGCTTAGTTCGGGGTGGCGAGACCCAGTACTTC. This translates into CASSLVRGGETQYF.

This clonotype appeared many times. The gene calls are TRBV6-1 and TRBJ2-7, with TRBD1 as a possible D gene (6 bases). The germline V gene has CDR1 MNHNS and CDR2 SASEGT. V was clipped by 7 bases and J by 1 base, with 23 bases between them. CDR3 size: 17 residues. The chain's CDR3 is CASIGRGQGLGSYEQYF. DNA for the CDR3: TGTGCCAGCATCGGCAGGGGTCAGGGTTTAGGTTCCTACGAGCAGTACTTC.

This clonotype was observed many times. The rearrangement uses TRBV19 and TRBJ1-2; 7 nucleotides line up with TRBD1. This CDR3 comprises 13 residues. With V trimmed by 6 bases and J by 8 bases, 9 bases remained unmatched. The germline gives CDR1 LNHDA, CDR2 SQIVND (reference sequence). CDR3 residues: CASRFDRAKGYTF. DNA of the CDR3: TGTGCCAGTAGATTCGACAGGGCGAAGGGCTACACCTTC.

This clonotype was seen repeatedly, ten times or more. Its ends do not fully match the called genes, so a read error is possible. The chain recombines TRBV7-9 with TRBJ2-7; a weak D match, TRBD1 (6 bases). CDR3 length equals 10 residues. CDR1 is SEHNR and CDR2 is FQNEAQ in the germline V gene (reference sequence). The CDR3 loop is CASSLDRVIF. CDR3 DNA sequence: TGTGCCAGCAGCTTAGACAGGGTAATCTTC.

This clonotype was observed a few times. This sequence may be a read error, since a much larger clone differs from it by one base. The chain employs TRBV2 and TRBJ1-2; 10 positions match TRBD1. CDR1 and CDR2 from the germline V gene are SNHLY and FYNNEI. This CDR3 region has 13 residues. The DNA of the CDR3 is TGTGTCAGCAGTGACAGGGGGCCCTATGGCTACACCTTC. It specifies CVSSDRGPYGYTF.

The rearrangement joins TRBV5-5 to TRBJ2-2; D could derive from TRBD1 or TRBD2 (6 bases each). Trimming pared 4 bases from V and 1 base from J, leaving 26 bases between. The CDR3 totals 20 residues. The germline V gene has CDR1 SGHKS and CDR2 YYEKEE (reference sequence). The chain's CDR3 is CASSQRGAGMFAQNTGELFF. As DNA, the CDR3 is TGTGCCAGCAGCCAAAGGGGGGCCGGGATGTTTGCCCAGAACACCGGGGAGCTGTTTTTT.

On this clonotype itself: A single base separates this from a much larger clone, so it may be a read error. The chain combines TRBV5-1 with TRBJ2-5; 10 bases are a match to TRBD2. This CDR3 region has 15 residues. Per germline, CDR1 SGHRS and CDR2 YFSETQ. J was trimmed by 9 bases and V by 3 bases; bases with no gene match: 11. In nucleotides, the CDR3 is TGCGCCAGCAGCTGGCCGGGACTAGCGTCGGAGGCCCAGTACTTC. Encoded protein: CASSWPGLASEAQYF.

This clonotype was found many times. The CDR3 DNA follows: TGCAGTGCTAGAGGGACCATTCGCTACACCTTC. The encoded protein is CSARGTIRYTF. The chain carries TRBV20-1 and TRBJ1-2; D not resolved. There are 11 residues in the CDR3. Germline V CDR1 and CDR2: DFQATT, SNEGSKA (reference sequence). V gave up 1 base and J gave up 9 bases, with 9 bases separating them.

Only one count was recorded for this clonotype. V is TRBV30 and J is TRBJ1-1; D possibly corresponds to TRBD1 (5 bases). Germline CDR1 is GTSNPN and CDR2 is SVGIG (reference sequence). The CDR3 is 11 residues long. V lost 4 bases, J lost 9 bases, and 12 bases lay in between. The chain's CDR3 is CAWNQGLQAFF. The CDR3 DNA is TGTGCCTGGAATCAGGGTCTCCAAGCTTTCTTT.